This TCR beta chain was identified in a study of blood T cell repertoires in COVID-19. As for the study in general: COVID-19 samples, acute and convalescent, were from the United States, Italy and Spain.

The V end lost 3 bases, the J end lost 7 bases, and 13 bases lay between the germline ends. The CDR3 sequence is 15 residues long. Germline values: CDR1 SGHAT, CDR2 FQNNGV. The table came from immunoSEQ multiplex PCR; TCRdb's copy has only in-frame clones and leaves some out. Here the sample spans 50,000 to 80,000 clones, around 80% being singletons. The chain combines TRBV11-2 with TRBJ1-6, with D maybe TRBD1 (5 bases). The clonotype originates from a woman aged 60-70 years with acute or convalescent COVID-19. Sequenced sample: peripheral blood. CDR3: CASSLGLGGNSPLHF. The CDR3 coding sequence is TGTGCCAGCAGCTTGGGATTGGGGGGGAATTCACCCCTCCACTTT.